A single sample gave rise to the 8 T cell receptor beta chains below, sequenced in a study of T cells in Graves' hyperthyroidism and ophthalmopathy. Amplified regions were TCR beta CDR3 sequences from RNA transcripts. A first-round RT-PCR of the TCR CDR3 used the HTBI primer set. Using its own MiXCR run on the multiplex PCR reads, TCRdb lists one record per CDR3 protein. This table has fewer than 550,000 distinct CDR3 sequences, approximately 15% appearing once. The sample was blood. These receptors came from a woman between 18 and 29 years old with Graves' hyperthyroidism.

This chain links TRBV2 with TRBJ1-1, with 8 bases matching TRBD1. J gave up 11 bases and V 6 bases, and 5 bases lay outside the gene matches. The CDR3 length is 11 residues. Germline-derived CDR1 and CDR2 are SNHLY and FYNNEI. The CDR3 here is CASSQDRVAFF. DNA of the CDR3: TGTGCCAGCAGCCAGGACAGGGTTGCTTTCTTT.

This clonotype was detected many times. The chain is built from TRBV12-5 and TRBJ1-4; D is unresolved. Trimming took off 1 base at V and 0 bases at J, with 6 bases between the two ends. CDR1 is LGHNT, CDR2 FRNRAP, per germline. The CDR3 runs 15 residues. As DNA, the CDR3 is TGTGCTAGTGGTTTGGATGTCGCAACTAATGAAAAACTGTTTTTT. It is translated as CASGLDVATNEKLFF.

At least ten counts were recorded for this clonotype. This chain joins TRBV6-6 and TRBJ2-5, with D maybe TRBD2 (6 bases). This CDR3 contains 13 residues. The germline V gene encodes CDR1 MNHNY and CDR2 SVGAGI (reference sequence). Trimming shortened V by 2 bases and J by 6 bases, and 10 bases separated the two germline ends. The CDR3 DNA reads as TGTGCCAGCAGTTACGGGGCGGGAAAGACCCAGTACTTC. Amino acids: CASSYGAGKTQYF.

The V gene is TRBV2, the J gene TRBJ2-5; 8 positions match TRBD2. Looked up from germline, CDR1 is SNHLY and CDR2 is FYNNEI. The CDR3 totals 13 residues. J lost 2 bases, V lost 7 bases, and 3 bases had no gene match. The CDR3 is CASNGGGQETQYF. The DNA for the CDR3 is TGTGCCAGCAATGGCGGGGGGCAAGAGACCCAGTACTTC. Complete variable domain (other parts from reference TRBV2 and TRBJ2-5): EPEVTQTPSHQVTQMGQEVILRCVPISNHLYFYWYRQILGQKVEFLVSFYNNEISEKSEIFDDQFSVERPDGSNFTLKIRSTKLEDSAMYFCASNGGGQETQYFGPGTRLLVL.

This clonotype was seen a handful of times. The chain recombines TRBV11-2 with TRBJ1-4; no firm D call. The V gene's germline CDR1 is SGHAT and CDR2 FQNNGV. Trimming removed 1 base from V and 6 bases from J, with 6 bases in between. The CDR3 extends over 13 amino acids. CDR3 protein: CASSLALYEKLFF. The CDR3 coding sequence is TGTGCCAGCAGCTTAGCCCTTTATGAAAAACTGTTTTTT.

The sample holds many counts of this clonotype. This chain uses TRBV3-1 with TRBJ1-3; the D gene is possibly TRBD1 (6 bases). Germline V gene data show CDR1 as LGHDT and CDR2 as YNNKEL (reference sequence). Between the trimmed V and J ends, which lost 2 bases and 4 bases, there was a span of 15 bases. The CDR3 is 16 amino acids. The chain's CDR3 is CASSQWGRSGGNTIYF. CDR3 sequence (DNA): TGTGCCAGCAGCCAATGGGGGCGGTCGGGAGGAAACACCATATATTTT.

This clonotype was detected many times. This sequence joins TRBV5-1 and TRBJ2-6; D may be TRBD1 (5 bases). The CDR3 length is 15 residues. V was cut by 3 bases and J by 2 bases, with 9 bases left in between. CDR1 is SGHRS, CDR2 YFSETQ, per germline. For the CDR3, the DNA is TGCGCCAGCAGCTCATCAGGGACTGGGGCCAACGTCCTGACTTTC. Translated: CASSSSGTGANVLTF.

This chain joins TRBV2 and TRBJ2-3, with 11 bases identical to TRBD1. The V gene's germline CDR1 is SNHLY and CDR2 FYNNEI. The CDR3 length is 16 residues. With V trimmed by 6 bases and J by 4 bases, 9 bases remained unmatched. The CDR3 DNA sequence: TGTGCCAGCAGGAGAAGGACAGGGGGCAGGGCAGATACGCAGTATTTT. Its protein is CASRRRTGGRADTQYF.